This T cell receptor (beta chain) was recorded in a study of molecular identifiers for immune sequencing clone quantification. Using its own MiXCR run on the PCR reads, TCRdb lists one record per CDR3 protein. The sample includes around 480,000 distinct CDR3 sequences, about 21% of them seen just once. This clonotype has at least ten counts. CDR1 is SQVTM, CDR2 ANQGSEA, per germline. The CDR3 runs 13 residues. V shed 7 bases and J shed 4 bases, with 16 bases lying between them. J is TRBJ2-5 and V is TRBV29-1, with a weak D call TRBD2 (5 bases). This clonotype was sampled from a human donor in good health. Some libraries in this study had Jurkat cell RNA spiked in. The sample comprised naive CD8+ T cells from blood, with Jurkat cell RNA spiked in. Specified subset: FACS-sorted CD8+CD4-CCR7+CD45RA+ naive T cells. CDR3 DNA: TGCAGCGCCCGAGAGCGGACGGTAGAGACCCAGTACTTC. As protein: CSARERTVETQYF.